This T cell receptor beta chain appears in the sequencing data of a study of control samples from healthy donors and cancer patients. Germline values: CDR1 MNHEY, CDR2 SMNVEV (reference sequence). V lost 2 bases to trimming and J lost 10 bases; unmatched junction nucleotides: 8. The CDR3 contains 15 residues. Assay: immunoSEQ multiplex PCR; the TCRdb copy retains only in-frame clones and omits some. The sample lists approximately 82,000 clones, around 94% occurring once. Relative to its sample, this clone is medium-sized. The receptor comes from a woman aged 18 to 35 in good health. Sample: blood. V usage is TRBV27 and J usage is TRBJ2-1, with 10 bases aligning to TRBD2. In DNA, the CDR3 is TGTGCCAGCAGTTTAGCAGCGGGAGGGTCGCGGGAGCAGTTCTTC. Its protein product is CASSLAAGGSREQFF.